This T cell receptor beta chain was profiled in a study of regulatory and conventional T cells in RAG deficiency. Study-wide results and caveats: In Omenn syndrome, Treg and Tconv repertoires overlapped >75%.

Regarding this clone: Its matching antigen is unknown.

The sorted conventional CD4+ T cells were CD25-low and CD127-high, with genomic DNA sequenced. Clones were sequenced by immunoSEQ multiplex PCR, and TCRdb holds only the in-frame ones, with some missing. The sample records some 31,000 clones, roughly 96% being singletons. The sample was also reused in another study, on regulatory T cells. From that second work: Amplification used 52 TRBV primers and 13 TRBJ primers.

The sequenced sample was CD25- CD4+ T cells sorted from blood. The receptor was isolated from a human donor in good health.

In DNA, the CDR3 is TGTGCCAGTAGTATGGAGGACAGGGCAGGTCAGCCCCAGCATTTT. Its protein product is CASSMEDRAGQPQHF. This chain joins TRBV19 and TRBJ1-5, with 8 bases identical to TRBD1. V shed 3 bases, J shed 6 bases, and the junction held 7 bases outside the gene matches. This CDR3 has 15 amino acids. The V gene's germline CDR1 is LNHDA and CDR2 SQIVND (reference sequence).